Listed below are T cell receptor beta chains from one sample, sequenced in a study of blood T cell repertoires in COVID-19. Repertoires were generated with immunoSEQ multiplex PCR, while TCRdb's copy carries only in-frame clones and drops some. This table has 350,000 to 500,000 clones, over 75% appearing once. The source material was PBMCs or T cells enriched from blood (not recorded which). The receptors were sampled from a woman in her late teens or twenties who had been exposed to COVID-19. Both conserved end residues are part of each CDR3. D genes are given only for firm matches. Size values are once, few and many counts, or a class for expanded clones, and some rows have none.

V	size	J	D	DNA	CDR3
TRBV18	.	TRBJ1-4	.	TGTGCCAGCTCCCCCAGTGGGGGGGGCACTAATGAAAAACTGTTTTTT	CASSPSGGGTNEKLFF
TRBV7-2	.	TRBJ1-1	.	TGTGCCAGCAGCTTAGCCAGGGGCACTGAAGCTTTCTTT	CASSLARGTEAFF
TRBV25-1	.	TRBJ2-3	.	TGTGCCAGCAGTGTCCCCCTCAGCACAGATACGCAGTATTTT	CASSVPLSTDTQYF
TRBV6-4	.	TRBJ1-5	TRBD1	TGTGCCAGCATCGAAGGACAGGGAAGAAATCAGCCCCAGCATTTT	CASIEGQGRNQPQHF
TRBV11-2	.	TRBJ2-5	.	TGTGCCAGCAGCCCCACGGGGGGCGGTTTAGAGACCCAGTACTTC	CASSPTGGGLETQYF
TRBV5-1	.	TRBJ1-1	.	TGCGCCAGTGGAGGGGCAGAGCCTGAAGCTTTCTTT	CASGGAEPEAFF
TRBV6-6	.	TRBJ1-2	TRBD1	TGTGCCAGCAGGGGAACAGGGGAGAACTATGGCTACACCTTC	CASRGTGENYGYTF
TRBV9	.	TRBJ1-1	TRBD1	TGTGCCAGCAGCGGGACAGGGGGCTTCACTGAAGCTTTCTTT	CASSGTGGFTEAFF
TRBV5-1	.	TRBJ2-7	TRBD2	TGCGCCAGCAGCCTGGGACTAGCGGGAGGGAGGTACGAGCAGTACTTC	CASSLGLAGGRYEQYF
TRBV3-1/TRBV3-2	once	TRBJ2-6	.	TGTGCCAGCAGCCCCTCGTCTGGGGCCAACGTCCTGACTTTC	CASSPSSGANVLTF
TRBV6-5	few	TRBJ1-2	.	TGTGCCAGCAGGGGGGACACCCATAACTATGGCTACACCTTC	CASRGDTHNYGYTF
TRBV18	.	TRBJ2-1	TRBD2	TGTGCCACCTATAGTGGGACTAGCGGCCACAATGAGCAGTTCTTC	CATYSGTSGHNEQFF
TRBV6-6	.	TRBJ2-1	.	TGTGCCAGCGGCGAGCAGTTCTTC	CASGEQFF
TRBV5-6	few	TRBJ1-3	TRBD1	TGTGCCAGCAGCTATGGACAGGATCCCATATATTTT	CASSYGQDPIYF
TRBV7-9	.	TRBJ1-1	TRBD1	TGTGCCAGCCTAGGGGGCTTGAACACTGAAGCTTTCTTT	CASLGGLNTEAFF
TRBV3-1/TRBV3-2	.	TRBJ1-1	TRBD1	TGTGCCAGCAGCCGCGGGACAGGGGGCACTGAAGCTTTCTTT	CASSRGTGGTEAFF
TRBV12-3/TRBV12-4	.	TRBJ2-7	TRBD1	TGTGCCAGCAGAGGCGACAGGGCCCACGAGCAGTACTTC	CASRGDRAHEQYF
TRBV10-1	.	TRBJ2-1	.	TGCGCCAGCAGCCCAGCGAGCCGAGGGAGGCGAGACAATGAGCAGTTCTTC	CASSPASRGRRDNEQFF
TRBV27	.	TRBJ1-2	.	TGTGCCAGCACTCGGGGGGCTAACTATGGCTACACCTTC	CASTRGANYGYTF
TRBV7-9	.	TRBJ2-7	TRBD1	TGTGCCAGCAGCTTAGCCGGACAGGGATACAACGAGCAGTACTTC	CASSLAGQGYNEQYF